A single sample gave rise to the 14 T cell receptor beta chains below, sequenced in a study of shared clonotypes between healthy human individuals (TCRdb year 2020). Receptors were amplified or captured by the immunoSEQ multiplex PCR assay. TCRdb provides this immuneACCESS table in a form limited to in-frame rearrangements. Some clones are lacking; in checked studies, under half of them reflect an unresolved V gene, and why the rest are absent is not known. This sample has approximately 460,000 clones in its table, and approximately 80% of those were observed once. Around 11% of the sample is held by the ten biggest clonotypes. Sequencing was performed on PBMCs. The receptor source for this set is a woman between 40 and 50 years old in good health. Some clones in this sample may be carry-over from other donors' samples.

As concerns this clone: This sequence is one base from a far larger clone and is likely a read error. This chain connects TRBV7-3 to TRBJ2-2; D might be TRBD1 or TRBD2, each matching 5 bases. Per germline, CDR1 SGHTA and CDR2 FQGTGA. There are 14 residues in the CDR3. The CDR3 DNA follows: TGTGCCAGCAGCTTATCAGGGCGGTCCGGGGAGCTGCTTTTT. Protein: CASSLSGRSGELLF.

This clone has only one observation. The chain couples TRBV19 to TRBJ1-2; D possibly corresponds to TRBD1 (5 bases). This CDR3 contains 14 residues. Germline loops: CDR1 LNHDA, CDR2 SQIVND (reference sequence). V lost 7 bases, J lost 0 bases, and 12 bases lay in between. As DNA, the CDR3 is TGTGCCAGTACGCGGCAGGGCACTAACTATGGCTACACCTTC. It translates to CASTRQGTNYGYTF.

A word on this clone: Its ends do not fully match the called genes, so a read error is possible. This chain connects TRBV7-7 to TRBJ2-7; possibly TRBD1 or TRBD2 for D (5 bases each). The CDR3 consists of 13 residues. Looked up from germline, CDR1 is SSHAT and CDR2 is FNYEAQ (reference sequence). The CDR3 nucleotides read TGTGCTAGCAGCTTAGGGGACCGCGGCGAGCAGTACTTC. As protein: CASSLGDRGEQYF.

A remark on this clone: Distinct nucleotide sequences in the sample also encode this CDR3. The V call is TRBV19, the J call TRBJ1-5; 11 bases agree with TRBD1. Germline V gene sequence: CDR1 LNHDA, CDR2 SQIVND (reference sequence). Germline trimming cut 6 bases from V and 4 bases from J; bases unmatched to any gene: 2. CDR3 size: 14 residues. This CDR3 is CASSGTGGNQPQHF. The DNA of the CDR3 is TGTGCCAGTAGCGGGACAGGGGGAAATCAGCCCCAGCATTTT.

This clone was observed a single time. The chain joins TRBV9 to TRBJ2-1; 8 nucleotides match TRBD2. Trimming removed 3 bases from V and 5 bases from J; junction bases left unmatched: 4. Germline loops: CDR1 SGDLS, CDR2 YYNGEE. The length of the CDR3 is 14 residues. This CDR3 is CASSETSADNEQFF. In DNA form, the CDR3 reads TGTGCCAGCAGCGAGACTAGCGCCGACAATGAGCAGTTCTTC.

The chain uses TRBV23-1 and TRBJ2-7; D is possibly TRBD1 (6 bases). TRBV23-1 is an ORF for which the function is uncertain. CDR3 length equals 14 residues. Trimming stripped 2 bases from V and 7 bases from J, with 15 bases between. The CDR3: CASSQLTGPGEQYF. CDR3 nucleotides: TGCGCCAGCAGTCAACTCACAGGGCCGGGGGAGCAGTACTTC.

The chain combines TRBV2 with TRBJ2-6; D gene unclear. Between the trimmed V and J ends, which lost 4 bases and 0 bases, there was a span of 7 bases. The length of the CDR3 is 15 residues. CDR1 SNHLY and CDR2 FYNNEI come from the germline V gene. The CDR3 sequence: CASSGAISGANVLTF. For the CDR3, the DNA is TGTGCCAGCAGTGGGGCCATCTCTGGGGCCAACGTCCTGACTTTC.

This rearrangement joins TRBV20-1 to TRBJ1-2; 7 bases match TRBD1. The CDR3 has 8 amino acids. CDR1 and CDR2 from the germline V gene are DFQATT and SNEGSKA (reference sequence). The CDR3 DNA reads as TGCAGGGGACAGGGCTACACCTTC. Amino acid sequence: CRGQGYTF.

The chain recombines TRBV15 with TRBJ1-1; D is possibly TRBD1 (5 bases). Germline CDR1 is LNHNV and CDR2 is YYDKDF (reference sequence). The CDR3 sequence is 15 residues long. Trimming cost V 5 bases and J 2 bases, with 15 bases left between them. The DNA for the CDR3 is TGTGCCACCAGCCCAGCCGGGAGGGGTAACACTGAAGCTTTCTTT. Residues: CATSPAGRGNTEAFF.

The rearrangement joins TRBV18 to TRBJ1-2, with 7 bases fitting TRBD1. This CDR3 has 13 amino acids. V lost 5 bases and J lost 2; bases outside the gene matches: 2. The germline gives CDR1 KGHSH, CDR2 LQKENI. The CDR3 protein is CASSSGQNYGYTF. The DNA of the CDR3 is TGTGCCAGCTCATCGGGACAGAACTATGGCTACACCTTC.

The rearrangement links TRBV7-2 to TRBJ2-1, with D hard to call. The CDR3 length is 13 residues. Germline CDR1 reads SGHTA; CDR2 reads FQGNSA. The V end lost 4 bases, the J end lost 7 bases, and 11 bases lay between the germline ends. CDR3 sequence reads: CASSYRTGNEQFF. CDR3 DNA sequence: TGTGCCAGCAGCTATAGGACCGGGAATGAGCAGTTCTTC.

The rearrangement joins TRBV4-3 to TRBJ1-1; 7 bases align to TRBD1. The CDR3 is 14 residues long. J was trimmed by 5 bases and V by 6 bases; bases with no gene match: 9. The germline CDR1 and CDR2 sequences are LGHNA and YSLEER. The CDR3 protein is CASSRTGVGTEAFF. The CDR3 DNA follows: TGCGCCAGCAGTCGTACAGGGGTTGGGACTGAAGCTTTCTTT.

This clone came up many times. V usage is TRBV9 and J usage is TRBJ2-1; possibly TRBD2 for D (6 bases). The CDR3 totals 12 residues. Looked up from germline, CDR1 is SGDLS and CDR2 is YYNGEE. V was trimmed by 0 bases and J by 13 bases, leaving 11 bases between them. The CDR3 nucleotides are TGTGCCAGCAGCGTAGAGGCGGGATACCAGTTCTTC. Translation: CASSVEAGYQFF.

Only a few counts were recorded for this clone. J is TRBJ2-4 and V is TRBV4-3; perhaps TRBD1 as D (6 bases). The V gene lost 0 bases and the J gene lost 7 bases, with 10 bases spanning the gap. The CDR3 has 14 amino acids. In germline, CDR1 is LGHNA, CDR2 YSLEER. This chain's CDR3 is CASSQDQGLNIQYF. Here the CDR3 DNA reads TGCGCCAGCAGCCAAGATCAGGGGTTGAACATTCAGTACTTC.